A selection of T cell receptor beta chains follows, all from one sample in a study of blood T cells in healthy people across ages. One entry per CDR3 protein results from TCRdb running MiXCR on the 5' RACE reads. The table has roughly 1.7 million distinct CDR3 sequences, roughly 32% seen once; the top ten hold 11%. Sequences were obtained from blood. These receptors were collected from a woman aged 30 to 39 in good health. CDR3s include the opening cysteine and the closing phenylalanine or tryptophan. Each record gives: CDR3 DNA, CDR3 protein, clone size, D gene, V gene, J gene. The D gene is left open where the match is weak. Size is omitted from some rows. Given values are once, few, many or a class for expanded clones.

CDR3 DNA: TGTGCCACCAGCAGAGATGGGGCTTATGGCTACACCTTC
CDR3 protein: CATSRDGAYGYTF
clone size: many
D gene: NA
V gene: TRBV15
J gene: TRBJ1-2

CDR3 DNA: TGTGCCAGCAGTTACTCGAATCCTGGCGGGGGCCCCTACGAGCAGTACTTC
CDR3 protein: CASSYSNPGGGPYEQYF
clone size: NA
D gene: NA
V gene: TRBV6-5
J gene: TRBJ2-7

CDR3 DNA: TGTGCGCTGGGGAGGAATGCAGATACGCAGTATTTT
CDR3 protein: CALGRNADTQYF
clone size: few
D gene: NA
V gene: TRBV30
J gene: TRBJ2-3

CDR3 DNA: TGTGCCAGTTCCGGGACAGGGAGAACTGGGGCCAACGTCCTGACTTTC
CDR3 protein: CASSGTGRTGANVLTF
clone size: few
D gene: TRBD1
V gene: TRBV2
J gene: TRBJ2-6

CDR3 DNA: TGTGCCAGCAGGACGGGACTAGCGGGATCCAATGAGCAGTTCTTC
CDR3 protein: CASRTGLAGSNEQFF
clone size: few
D gene: TRBD2
V gene: TRBV27
J gene: TRBJ2-1

CDR3 DNA: TGTGCCAGCAACGAAAGGGACAGGGGTTTTAGTGGGCAGTTCTTC
CDR3 protein: CASNERDRGFSGQFF
clone size: NA
D gene: TRBD1
V gene: TRBV12-3/TRBV12-4
J gene: TRBJ2-1

CDR3 DNA: TGCAGTGCTAACCCCAGGGGGGGGTCTAACGGCTACACCTTC
CDR3 protein: CSANPRGGSNGYTF
clone size: NA
D gene: TRBD1
V gene: TRBV20-1
J gene: TRBJ1-2

CDR3 DNA: TGCGCCAGCAGCTTGAACCCCAGGGGGCGCCGAGATGAAGCTTTCTTT
CDR3 protein: CASSLNPRGRRDEAFF
clone size: NA
D gene: TRBD1
V gene: TRBV5-1
J gene: TRBJ1-1

CDR3 DNA: TGCGCCAGCGCTCAGGGACAGGGGATAACTTACAAGCAGTACTTC
CDR3 protein: CASAQGQGITYKQYF
clone size: NA
D gene: TRBD1
V gene: TRBV5-1
J gene: TRBJ2-7

CDR3 DNA: TGCAGTGCTAGACCCTTAGACCAAACTTTTTACAATGAGCAGTTCTTC
CDR3 protein: CSARPLDQTFYNEQFF
clone size: NA
D gene: NA
V gene: TRBV20-1
J gene: TRBJ2-1

CDR3 DNA: TGCAGTGCTAGAGATGGGTCAGGGGTTGACACTGAAGCTTTCTTT
CDR3 protein: CSARDGSGVDTEAFF
clone size: NA
D gene: NA
V gene: TRBV20-1
J gene: TRBJ1-1

CDR3 DNA: TGTGCCAGCAGCGCAAACTCCCTTATAAACACGGCAGATACGCAGTATTTT
CDR3 protein: CASSANSLINTADTQYF
clone size: few
D gene: NA
V gene: TRBV9
J gene: TRBJ2-3

CDR3 DNA: TGCAGCGTTCTAGATCTGGGAGTAAGCACAGATACGCAGTATTTT
CDR3 protein: CSVLDLGVSTDTQYF
clone size: NA
D gene: NA
V gene: TRBV29-1
J gene: TRBJ2-3

CDR3 DNA: TGTGCCAGCAGTGAATCGCTCCCCCAGGGGGATGGCAATGAGCAGTTCTTC
CDR3 protein: CASSESLPQGDGNEQFF
clone size: NA
D gene: TRBD1
V gene: TRBV25-1
J gene: TRBJ2-1

CDR3 DNA: TGCGCCAGCAGCTTCTCACAGGCCGCCCACACCGGGGAGCTGTTTTTT
CDR3 protein: CASSFSQAAHTGELFF
clone size: few
D gene: NA
V gene: TRBV5-1
J gene: TRBJ2-2

CDR3 DNA: TGTGCCAGCAGAGAGTGGGGCAAGTTCAATGAGCAGTTCTTC
CDR3 protein: CASREWGKFNEQFF
clone size: NA
D gene: NA
V gene: TRBV6-1
J gene: TRBJ2-1

CDR3 DNA: TGCGCCAGCAGCTCCATGGGGACAGGGAGAAATACGCAGTATTTT
CDR3 protein: CASSSMGTGRNTQYF
clone size: few
D gene: TRBD1
V gene: TRBV5-1
J gene: TRBJ2-3

CDR3 DNA: TGTGCCGTCAACGGAGGAGGGTCCTACGAGCAGTACTTC
CDR3 protein: CAVNGGGSYEQYF
clone size: NA
D gene: NA
V gene: TRBV28
J gene: TRBJ2-7

CDR3 DNA: TGTGCCAGCAGTTCCCCCATTGTAGCGGGAGTCCCAGATACGCAGTATTTT
CDR3 protein: CASSSPIVAGVPDTQYF
clone size: NA
D gene: TRBD2
V gene: TRBV27
J gene: TRBJ2-3

CDR3 DNA: TGTGCCAGCAGTGGGTTTCCTTGGCGGTCCAATGAGCAGTTCTTC
CDR3 protein: CASSGFPWRSNEQFF
clone size: NA
D gene: NA
V gene: TRBV2
J gene: TRBJ2-1

CDR3 DNA: TGTGCCAGCAGCCCCTCTTCGACAGTCGGAAACATTCAGTACTTC
CDR3 protein: CASSPSSTVGNIQYF
clone size: NA
D gene: NA
V gene: TRBV7-9
J gene: TRBJ2-4

CDR3 DNA: TGTGCCAGCAGCTACGGGACAGCTGAAGCTTTCTTT
CDR3 protein: CASSYGTAEAFF
clone size: NA
D gene: TRBD1
V gene: TRBV5-6
J gene: TRBJ1-1

CDR3 DNA: TGTGCCACGAGCCCCGCTAGCGGTCTTTTCAATGAGCAGTTCTTC
CDR3 protein: CATSPASGLFNEQFF
clone size: NA
D gene: TRBD2
V gene: TRBV24-1
J gene: TRBJ2-1

CDR3 DNA: TGTGCCTGGAGTAAAGACTTGGGGGCCTACTATGGCTACACCTTC
CDR3 protein: CAWSKDLGAYYGYTF
clone size: NA
D gene: NA
V gene: TRBV30
J gene: TRBJ1-2

CDR3 DNA: TGTGCCAGCAGTGAAACGGACAGCCACTATGGCTACACCTTC
CDR3 protein: CASSETDSHYGYTF
clone size: NA
D gene: NA
V gene: TRBV6-1
J gene: TRBJ1-2

CDR3 DNA: TGCGCCGGCAGCTTTGACAGGGAGGACGAGCAGTACTTC
CDR3 protein: CAGSFDREDEQYF
clone size: NA
D gene: NA
V gene: TRBV5-1
J gene: TRBJ2-7

CDR3 DNA: TGCGCCAGCAGCCAACTCGGGACTCCAGGGGATACGCAGTATTTT
CDR3 protein: CASSQLGTPGDTQYF
clone size: few
D gene: NA
V gene: TRBV4-1
J gene: TRBJ2-3

CDR3 DNA: TGCAGTGGCCCAAGGGAGTACCGAGAGACCCAGTACTTC
CDR3 protein: CSGPREYRETQYF
clone size: few
D gene: NA
V gene: TRBV20-1
J gene: TRBJ2-5

CDR3 DNA: TGTGCCAGCACATCCGCAGACCGGATTGGGAACACTGAAGCTTTCTTT
CDR3 protein: CASTSADRIGNTEAFF
clone size: NA
D gene: NA
V gene: TRBV27
J gene: TRBJ1-1

CDR3 DNA: TGCGCCAGCAGCCAAGGCCGGGGGAGCGAACATGAGCAGTTCTTC
CDR3 protein: CASSQGRGSEHEQFF
clone size: few
D gene: NA
V gene: TRBV4-1
J gene: TRBJ2-1

CDR3 DNA: TGTGCCAGCAGTGAAGGAGAAGGAGTAAATGGCTACACCTTC
CDR3 protein: CASSEGEGVNGYTF
clone size: few
D gene: NA
V gene: TRBV6-1
J gene: TRBJ1-2

CDR3 DNA: TGCAGCGTTGGGGGGAGTGATCAGCCCCAGCATTTT
CDR3 protein: CSVGGSDQPQHF
clone size: NA
D gene: NA
V gene: TRBV29-1
J gene: TRBJ1-5

CDR3 DNA: TGTGCCAGCAGCACCGAGGGGACTAGCGGGAAGCAGTTCTTC
CDR3 protein: CASSTEGTSGKQFF
clone size: few
D gene: TRBD2
V gene: TRBV6-5
J gene: TRBJ2-1